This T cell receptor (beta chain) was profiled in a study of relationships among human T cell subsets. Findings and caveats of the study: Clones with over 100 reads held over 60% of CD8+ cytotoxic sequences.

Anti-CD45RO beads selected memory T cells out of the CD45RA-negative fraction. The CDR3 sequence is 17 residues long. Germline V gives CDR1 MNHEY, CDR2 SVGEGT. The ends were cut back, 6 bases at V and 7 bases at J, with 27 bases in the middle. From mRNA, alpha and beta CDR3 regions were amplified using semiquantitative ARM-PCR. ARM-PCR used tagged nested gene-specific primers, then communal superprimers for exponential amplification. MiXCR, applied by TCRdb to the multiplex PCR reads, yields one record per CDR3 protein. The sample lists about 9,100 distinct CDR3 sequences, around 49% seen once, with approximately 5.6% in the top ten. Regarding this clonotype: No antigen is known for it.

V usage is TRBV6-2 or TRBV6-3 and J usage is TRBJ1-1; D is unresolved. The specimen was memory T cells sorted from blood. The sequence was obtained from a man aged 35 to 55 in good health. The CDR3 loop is CASRPPPGRTWGDEAFF. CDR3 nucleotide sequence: TGTGCCAGCAGACCACCCCCCGGGCGTACGTGGGGTGATGAAGCTTTCTTT.